The clone carrying this TCR beta chain appeared a single time. TCRdb's table, derived via immunoSEQ multiplex PCR, lists solely in-frame clones and lacks some. Seen here are roughly 58,000 clones, 81% observed once, and the top ten hold about 30%. This record belongs to a study of blood T cell repertoires in COVID-19. The trim removed 6 bases at V and 5 bases at J, leaving 5 bases unmatched. The germline CDR1 and CDR2 sequences are GTSNPN and SVGIG (reference sequence). The CDR3 is made up of 13 amino acids. The TCR sequence derives from a man aged 60 to 69 with COVID-19, enrolled during active disease. Sequences were obtained from peripheral blood. This chain uses TRBV30 with TRBJ1-5; 9 bases fit TRBD1. The CDR3 protein is CACKRQGDQPQHF. CDR3 DNA sequence: TGTGCCTGCAAAAGACAGGGGGATCAGCCCCAGCATTTT.